Below, one TCR beta chain is given with its context. No antigen is known for it. CDR1 GTSNPN and CDR2 SVGIG come from the germline V gene (reference sequence). CDR3 length: 12 amino acids. V was shortened by 5 bases and J by 4 bases, with 11 bases between the two germline ends. The data belong to a study of stem cell transplantation in POMP-related autoinflammatory disease. In the study overall: The study hypothesized thymoproteasome defects skew the TRB repertoire via impaired CD8+ selection. Before transplant, CD4+ T cells skewed naive and CD8+ proportions were low. Whole-study results and caveats: Across all analyzed T-cell subsets, patients with PRAID tended toward reduced diversity and increased clonality. Fewer unique TRB V-J gene pairings were identified in patients with PRAID.

Clones were sequenced by immunoSEQ multiplex PCR, and TCRdb holds only the in-frame ones, with some missing. Found here are approximately 11,000 clones, around 90% of them singletons; the top ten hold about 59%. PRAID featured immunodeficiency plus autoinflammation. Here the sequenced sample was CD8+ T cells from PBMCs, taken before stem cell transplantation. The chain recombines TRBV30 with TRBJ1-1; weak D call: TRBD1 (5 bases). This sequence originates from a human donor with POMP-related autoinflammation and immune dysregulation (PRAID). CDR3 in DNA: TGTGCCTGGGACAGTGTGGGCACTGAAGCTTTCTTT. Its translation: CAWDSVGTEAFF.